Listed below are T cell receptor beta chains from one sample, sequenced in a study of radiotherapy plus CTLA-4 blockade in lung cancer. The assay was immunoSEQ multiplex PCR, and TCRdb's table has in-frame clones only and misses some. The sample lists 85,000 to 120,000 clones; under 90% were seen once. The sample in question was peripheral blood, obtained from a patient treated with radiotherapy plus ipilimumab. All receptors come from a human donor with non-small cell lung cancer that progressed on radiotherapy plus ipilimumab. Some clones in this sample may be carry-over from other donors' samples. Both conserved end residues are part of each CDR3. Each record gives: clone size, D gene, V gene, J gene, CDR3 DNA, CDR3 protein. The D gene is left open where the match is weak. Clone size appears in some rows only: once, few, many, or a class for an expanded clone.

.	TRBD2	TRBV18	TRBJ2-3	TGTGCCAGCTCCCCCGGGGGGGGGACAGATACGCAGTATTTT	CASSPGGGTDTQYF
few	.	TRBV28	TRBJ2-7	TGTGCCAGCAGTTGGGGGGTTCCCGAGCAGTACTTC	CASSWGVPEQYF
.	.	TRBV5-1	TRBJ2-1	TGCGCCAGCTTCGGAACGACTGAGCAGTTCTTC	CASFGTTEQFF
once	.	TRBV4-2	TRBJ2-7	TGTGCCAGCAGCCAAGAGATCATAGCCCTCCCCTCCTACGAGCAGTACTTC	CASSQEIIALPSYEQYF
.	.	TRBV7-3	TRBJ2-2	TGTGCCAGCAGCTCGGGAAGCGACGGGGAGCTGTTTTTT	CASSSGSDGELFF
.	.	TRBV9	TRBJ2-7	TGTGCCAGCAGCGTAGCTGGGCCGAGCGACGAGCAGTACTTC	CASSVAGPSDEQYF
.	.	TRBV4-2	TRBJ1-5	TGTGCCAGCAGCCAAGACGGCCGCAATCAGCCCCAGCATTTT	CASSQDGRNQPQHF
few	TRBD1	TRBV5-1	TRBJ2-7	TGCGCCAGCAGCCCCCTGGCGAGGGGTACAGGGGATCCCGAGCAGTACTTC	CASSPLARGTGDPEQYF
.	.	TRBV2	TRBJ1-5	TGTGCCAGCAGTGAGGGGCAACTTCAGCCCCAGCATTTT	CASSEGQLQPQHF
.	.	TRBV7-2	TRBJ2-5	TGTGCCAGCAGCGGCTTACGTGGGGGAAACCAAGAGACCCAGTACTTC	CASSGLRGGNQETQYF
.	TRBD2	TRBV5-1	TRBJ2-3	TGCGCCAGCAGCCCTGGGACTAGCAGTCAAGATACGCAGTATTTT	CASSPGTSSQDTQYF
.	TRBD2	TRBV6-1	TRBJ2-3	TGTGCCACCAACCCCCTAGCGGGGGGCACAGATACGCAGTATTTT	CATNPLAGGTDTQYF
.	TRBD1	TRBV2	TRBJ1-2	TGTGCCAGCAGCACAGGGGTGGGCTATGGCTACACCTTC	CASSTGVGYGYTF
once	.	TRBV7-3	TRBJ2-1	TGTGCCAGCAGACCCGATAGTGGGGCGAGGTACAATGAGCAGTTCTTC	CASRPDSGARYNEQFF
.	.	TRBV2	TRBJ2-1	TGTGCCAGCACCTTGGAACCCTCCAGCTCCTACAATGAGCAGTTCTTC	CASTLEPSSSYNEQFF
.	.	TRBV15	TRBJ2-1	TGTGCCACCTCGGCGATGGGGGACAATGAGCAGTTCTTC	CATSAMGDNEQFF
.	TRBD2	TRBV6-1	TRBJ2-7	TGTGCCAGTCAGCTTAGCGGGGGGGCCCTTCAGCAGTACTTC	CASQLSGGALQQYF
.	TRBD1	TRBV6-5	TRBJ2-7	TGTGCCAGCAGGGTCGGACAGGGCTCCTACGAGCAGTACTTC	CASRVGQGSYEQYF
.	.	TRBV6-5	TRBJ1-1	TGTGCCAGCAGATCCATGAACACTGAAGCTTTCTTT	CASRSMNTEAFF
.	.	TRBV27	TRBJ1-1	TGTGCCAGCAGTTTATCCCGGAACACTGAAGCTTTCTTT	CASSLSRNTEAFF
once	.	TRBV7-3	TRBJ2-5	TGTGCCAGCAGCCCCATAGGCCACCAAGAGACCCAGTACTTC	CASSPIGHQETQYF
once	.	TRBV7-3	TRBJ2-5	TGTGCCAGCTCCCCGGGGAGGCAAGAGACCCAGTACTTC	CASSPGRQETQYF
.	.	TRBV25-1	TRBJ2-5	TGTGCCAGCAGTGATTTTAAAACCCAGTACTTC	CASSDFKTQYF
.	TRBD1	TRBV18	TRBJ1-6	TGTGCCAGCTCCGCCAGACAGGGGTATAATTCACCCCTCCACTTT	CASSARQGYNSPLHF
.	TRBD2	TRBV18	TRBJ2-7	TGTGCCAGCTCACCACTAGCGGGGTTGGCCTACGAGCAGTACTTC	CASSPLAGLAYEQYF
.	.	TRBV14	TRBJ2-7	TGTGCCAGCAGCCAAGAATGGGGATTTGGGTACGAGCAGTACTTC	CASSQEWGFGYEQYF
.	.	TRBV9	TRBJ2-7	TGTGCCAGCAGCGTAGGGAAGTATGCCAGCGAGCAGTACTTC	CASSVGKYASEQYF
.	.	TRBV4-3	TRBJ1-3	TGCGCCAGCAGCCAAGAAAGCTTCGCAGGGTCGGTTGCGTCTGGAAACACCATATATTTT	CASSQESFAGSVASGNTIYF
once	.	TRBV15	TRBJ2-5	TGTGCCACCAGCAGAGATCCCCAGACCCAGTACTTC	CATSRDPQTQYF
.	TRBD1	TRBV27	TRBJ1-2	TGTGCCAGCAGTTCGCGGACAGGGGGCGCAGGCTACACCTTC	CASSSRTGGAGYTF
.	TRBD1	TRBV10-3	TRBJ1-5	TGTGCCATCAGGAGGGACAGCAGCAATCAGCCCCAGCATTTT	CAIRRDSSNQPQHF
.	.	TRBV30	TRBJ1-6	TGTGCCTGGAGTCGTCCCGGGGACCCTCGTGTGGGGGCACCCCTCCACTTT	CAWSRPGDPRVGAPLHF
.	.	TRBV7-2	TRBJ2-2	TGTGCCAGCAGCCCCGACAGAGCCTACACCGGGGAGCTGTTTTTT	CASSPDRAYTGELFF
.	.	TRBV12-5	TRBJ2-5	TGTGCTAGTGGGTGGGGCCAACTGGGGGAGACCCAGTACTTC	CASGWGQLGETQYF
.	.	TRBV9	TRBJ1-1	TGTGCCAGCGACTTTGAGGGGAAAGGCACTGAAGCTTTCTTT	CASDFEGKGTEAFF
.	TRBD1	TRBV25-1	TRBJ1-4	TGTGCCAGCAGTGCTCCGGGACAGCTCCTTCCCCTGAGTTTT	CASSAPGQLLPLSF
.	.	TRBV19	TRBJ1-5	TGTGCCGTTAATGCGTGGGGCAATCAGCCCCAGCATTTT	CAVNAWGNQPQHF
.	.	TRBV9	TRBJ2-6	TGTGCCAGCAGCGTAGCCGGGGCTGGGGCCAACGTCCTGACTTTC	CASSVAGAGANVLTF
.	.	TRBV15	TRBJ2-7	TGTGCCACCAGCAGAGATCAATCGTACGAGCAGTACTTC	CATSRDQSYEQYF
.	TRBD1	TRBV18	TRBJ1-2	TGTGCCAGCTCACCCCGGACAGGGGGCGAAGGCTACACCTTC	CASSPRTGGEGYTF
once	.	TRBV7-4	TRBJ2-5	TGTGCCAAACGGGAAAGGTTTTTTTGCGGGTCCTGGTGGGAGACCCAGTACTTC	CAKRERFFCGSWWETQYF
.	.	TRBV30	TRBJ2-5	TGTGCCTGGAGTGCCCGGGACAACCAAGAGACCCAGTACTTC	CAWSARDNQETQYF
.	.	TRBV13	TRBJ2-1	TGTGCCAGCAGCTTGTTGGGCGGAAATCTCCTTTACAATGAGCAGTTCTTC	CASSLLGGNLLYNEQFF
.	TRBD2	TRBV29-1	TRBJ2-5	TGCAGCGTCAGGACTAGCGGGGAGGGGGCCCAGTACTTC	CSVRTSGEGAQYF
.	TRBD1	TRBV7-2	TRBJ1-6	TGTGCCATACAACCAGGGGGTAATTCACCCCTCCACTTT	CAIQPGGNSPLHF
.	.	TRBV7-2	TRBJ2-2	TGTGCCAGCAGCTTAGTAGGCTCTATAGACACCGGGGAGCTGTTTTTT	CASSLVGSIDTGELFF
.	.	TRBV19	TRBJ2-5	TGTGCCAGTAGTCGGACGATACAAGAGACCCAGTACTTC	CASSRTIQETQYF
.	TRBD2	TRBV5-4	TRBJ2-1	TGTGCCAGCAGCTTTGGAGCGGGGGGTTACAATGAGCAGTTCTTC	CASSFGAGGYNEQFF
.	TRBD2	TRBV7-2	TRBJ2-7	TGTGCCAGCAGAGCCCTAGCGGGGCCCTACGAGCAGTACTTC	CASRALAGPYEQYF
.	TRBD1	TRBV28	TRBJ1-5	TGTGCCAGCGCTGACAGGGGGTACAATCAGCCCCAGCATTTT	CASADRGYNQPQHF
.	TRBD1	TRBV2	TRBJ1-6	TGTGCCAGCAACGTACCGGGACAGGGCCATTCACCCCTCCACTTT	CASNVPGQGHSPLHF
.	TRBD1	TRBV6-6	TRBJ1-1	TGTGCCAGCAGCTACCGGACAGGGCAAACCGAGGCTTTCTTT	CASSYRTGQTEAFF
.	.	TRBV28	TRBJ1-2	TGTGCCAGCAGTCATACAGCCCGTAGCTACACCTTC	CASSHTARSYTF
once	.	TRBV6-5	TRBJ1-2	TGTGCCAGCAGTTACGTCGGGACCTATGGCTACACCTTC	CASSYVGTYGYTF